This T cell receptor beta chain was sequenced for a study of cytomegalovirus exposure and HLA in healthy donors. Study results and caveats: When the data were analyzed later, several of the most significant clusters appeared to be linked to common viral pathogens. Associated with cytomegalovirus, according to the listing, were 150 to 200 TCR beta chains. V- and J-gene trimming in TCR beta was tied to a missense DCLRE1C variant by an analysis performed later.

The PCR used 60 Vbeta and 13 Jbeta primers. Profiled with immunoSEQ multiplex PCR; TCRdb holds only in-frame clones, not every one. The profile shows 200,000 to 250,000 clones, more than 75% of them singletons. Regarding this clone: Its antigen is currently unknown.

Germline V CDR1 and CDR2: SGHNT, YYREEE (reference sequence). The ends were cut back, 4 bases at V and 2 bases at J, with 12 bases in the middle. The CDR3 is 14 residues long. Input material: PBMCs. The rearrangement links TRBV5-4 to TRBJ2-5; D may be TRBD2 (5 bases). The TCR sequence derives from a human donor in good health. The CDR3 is CASSLSGLQETQYF. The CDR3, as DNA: TGTGCCAGCAGCCTCAGCGGTCTTCAAGAGACCCAGTACTTC.